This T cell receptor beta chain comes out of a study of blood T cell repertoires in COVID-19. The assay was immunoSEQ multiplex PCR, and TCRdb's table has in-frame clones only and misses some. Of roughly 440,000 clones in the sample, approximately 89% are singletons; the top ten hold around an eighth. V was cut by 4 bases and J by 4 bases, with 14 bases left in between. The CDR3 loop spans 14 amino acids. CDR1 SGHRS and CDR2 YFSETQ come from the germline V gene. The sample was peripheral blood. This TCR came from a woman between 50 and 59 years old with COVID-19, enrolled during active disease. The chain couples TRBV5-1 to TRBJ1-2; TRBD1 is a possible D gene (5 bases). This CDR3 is CASSDQGRVYGYTF. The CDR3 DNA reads TGCGCCAGCAGCGATCAGGGTCGCGTCTATGGCTACACCTTC.